The clone carrying this T cell receptor beta chain has ten or more counts. Its target is unknown. TCR beta libraries were made by quantitative 5'-RACE with molecular barcodes. TCRdb re-called the 5' RACE reads with MiXCR, one entry per CDR3 protein. The data contain 450,000 to 550,000 distinct CDR3 sequences, less than 6% of them singletons. This entry belongs to a study of CD8 T cells in ankylosing spondylitis. General study findings and limits: The clones that were linked to disease were reported to be significantly enriched in matched synovial fluid samples from ankylosing spondylitis patients. Certain motif variants had earlier appeared in reactive arthritis synovial fluid and blood. Relatively scarce in peripheral blood, disease-linked clones were CD8+. Several highly homologous variants made up a TCR beta motif, and this motif appeared characteristic of ankylosing spondylitis blood.

Germline values: CDR1 DFQATT, CDR2 SNEGSKA (reference sequence). The CDR3 runs to 12 residues. V shed 4 bases and J 6 bases; nucleotides not matched to a gene: 3. The chain links TRBV20-1 to TRBJ2-1; 7 bases line up with TRBD2. The sample was blood, either unsorted or a sorted T cell fraction (not recorded which). This clonotype was sampled from a male donor with ankylosing spondylitis. The DNA for the CDR3 is TGCAGTGCTACCACGGGGGGCAATGAGCAGTTCTTC. It specifies CSATTGGNEQFF.